The 14 T cell receptor beta chains reported below all come from one sample, sequenced in a study of shared clonotypes between healthy human individuals. Profiled with immunoSEQ multiplex PCR; TCRdb holds only in-frame clones, not every one. This sample carries hundreds of thousands of clones, about 85% of them seen once, and the ten largest clones take about 13%. Input material: PBMCs. The receptor set was obtained from a woman aged 40 to 50 in good health. Some clones in this sample may be carry-over from other donors' samples.

Here the CDR3 reads CASSPGHEQFF. The CDR3 DNA follows: TGTGCCAGCAGCCCGGGCCATGAGCAGTTCTTC. J is TRBJ2-1 and V is TRBV7-3; D unclear. The CDR3 runs to 11 residues. The V gene lost 5 bases and the J gene lost 8 bases, with 7 bases spanning the gap. CDR1 and CDR2 from the germline V gene are SGHTA and FQGTGA.

The rearrangement links TRBV30 to TRBJ1-1; 9 bases are shared with TRBD1. The CDR3 contains 15 residues. V trimming: 1 base; J trimming: 0 bases; junction bases outside the gene matches: 3. The germline V gene has CDR1 GTSNPN and CDR2 SVGIG (reference sequence). The CDR3 here is CAWSAGQGMNTEAFF. CDR3 nucleotide sequence: TGTGCCTGGAGTGCGGGACAGGGTATGAACACTGAAGCTTTCTTT.

J is TRBJ2-2 and V is TRBV28; TRBD1 is a possible D gene (5 bases). V lost 5 bases, J lost 6 bases, and 10 bases lay in between. CDR3 length equals 13 residues. Germline V gene sequence: CDR1 MDHEN, CDR2 SYDVKM. The CDR3 DNA follows: TGTGCCAGCAGTACCAGGGAATCCGGGGAGCTGTTTTTT. It is translated as CASSTRESGELFF.

This chain connects TRBV19 to TRBJ1-2; 11 positions agree with TRBD1. CDR3 length equals 15 residues. Germline V CDR1 and CDR2: LNHDA, SQIVND (reference sequence). The junction had 9 bases not matched to a gene; V was cut back by 3 bases and J by 9 bases. The CDR3 DNA reads as TGTGCCAGTAGTATCCAAGGACAGGGGGCGCAAAGCTACACCTTC. Translating it yields CASSIQGQGAQSYTF.

As concerns this clone: Other DNA sequences in this specimen translate into the identical CDR3. The CDR3 protein is CASSLTSGSAGELFF. CDR3 nucleotides: TGTGCCAGCAGCTTAACTAGCGGGAGCGCCGGGGAGCTGTTTTTT. The gene calls are TRBV7-2 and TRBJ2-2; 11 bases are shared with TRBD2. After removal of 2 bases from V and 6 bases from J, the junction contained 2 bases not matched to a gene. The CDR3 runs 15 residues. Germline V gene data show CDR1 as SGHTA and CDR2 as FQGNSA. The full variable domain, with the rest looked up from reference TRBV7-2 and TRBJ2-2, is GAGVSQSPSNKVTEKGKDVELRCDPISGHTALYWYRQSLGQGLEFLIYFQGNSAPDKSGLPSDRFSAERTGGSVSTLTIQRTQQEDSAVYLCASSLTSGSAGELFFGEGSRLTVL.

This clone was recorded once. The chain is built from TRBV27 and TRBJ2-1, with D hard to call. This CDR3 is 10 amino acids long. Looked up from germline, CDR1 is MNHEY and CDR2 is SMNVEV (reference sequence). Trimming pared 2 bases from V and 10 bases from J, leaving 3 bases between. CDR3: CASSLLEQFF. The CDR3 DNA reads TGTGCCAGCAGTTTACTAGAGCAGTTCTTC.

In this sample, this clone turned up once. The V gene is TRBV7-8, the J gene TRBJ1-5; 7 nucleotides agree with TRBD1. This CDR3 has 15 amino acids. Germline trimming cut 2 bases from V and 1 base from J; bases unmatched to any gene: 2. Germline loops: CDR1 SGHVS, CDR2 FQNEAQ. The CDR3 sequence is CASSLLDRSNQPQHF. As DNA, the CDR3 is TGTGCCAGCAGCTTATTGGACAGGAGCAATCAGCCCCAGCATTTT.

A word on this clone: One end of the junction fails to match germline, which may point to a read error. The rearrangement links TRBV28 to TRBJ2-3, with 7 bases fitting TRBD1. The CDR3 has 15 residues. CDR1 and CDR2 from the germline V gene are MDHEN and SYDVKM. Here the CDR3 reads CASSSGTENTDTQYF. The CDR3 DNA is TGTGCCAGTAGTTCAGGGACAGAGAACACAGATACGCAGTATTTT.

The CDR3 DNA is TGTGCCAGTAGTCCCTCGGGAGGGCCTAATGAAAAACTGTTTTTT. Protein product: CASSPSGGPNEKLFF. The chain recombines TRBV19 with TRBJ1-4; no firm D call. This CDR3 contains 15 residues. Trimming took off 5 bases at V and 3 bases at J, with 13 bases between the two ends. The germline V gene has CDR1 LNHDA and CDR2 SQIVND (reference sequence).

V and J are TRBV19 and TRBJ1-2; the match to TRBD1 covers 7 bases. V trimming: 1 base; J trimming: 1 base; junction bases outside the gene matches: 6. CDR3 length: 16 residues. The germline V gene has CDR1 LNHDA and CDR2 SQIVND (reference sequence). The CDR3 protein is CASSIVPGQSNYGYTF. CDR3 bases: TGTGCCAGTAGTATAGTACCGGGACAGAGTAACTATGGCTACACCTTC. Filled out from reference TRBV19 and TRBJ1-2, the complete variable domain reads DGGITQSPKYLFRKEGQNVTLSCEQNLNHDAMYWYRQDPGQGLRLIYYSQIVNDFQKGDIAEGYSVSREKKESFPLTVTSAQKNPTAFYLCASSIVPGQSNYGYTFGSGTRLTVV.

This sequence joins TRBV19 and TRBJ1-2; D perhaps matches TRBD1 (5 bases). V was cut by 4 bases and J by 8 bases, with 11 bases left in between. In germline, CDR1 is LNHDA, CDR2 SQIVND (reference sequence). The CDR3 consists of 12 residues. CDR3 loop: CASSTGTGGYTF. The DNA for the CDR3 is TGTGCCAGTAGTACCGGGACGGGGGGCTACACCTTC.

The chain uses TRBV4-1 and TRBJ2-1; 8 bases map to TRBD1. Trimming removed 5 bases from V and 7 bases from J; junction bases left unmatched: 10. The CDR3 is made up of 15 amino acids. Germline V lookup: CDR1 MGHRA, CDR2 YSYEKL. The CDR3 DNA reads as TGCGCCAGCAGCGCAGGGGGCCTCGGCGGAAATGAGCAGTTCTTC. This encodes CASSAGGLGGNEQFF.

The chain uses TRBV27 and TRBJ2-1; 8 bases align to TRBD2. The V segment lost 8 bases and the J segment 3 bases; nucleotides outside the gene matches: 12. The germline V gene encodes CDR1 MNHEY and CDR2 SMNVEV (reference sequence). The CDR3 spans 16 residues. The CDR3 protein is CASSRPGLALYNEQFF. CDR3 sequence (DNA): TGTGCCAGCTCCCGACCCGGACTAGCTCTCTACAATGAGCAGTTCTTC.

J is TRBJ1-1 and V is TRBV5-8; no definite D call. Looked up from germline, CDR1 is SGHTS and CDR2 is YDEGEE. With 3 bases removed from V and 3 bases from J, the gap between germline ends came to 12 bases. The CDR3 runs 14 residues. CDR3 sequence reads: CASSYTRGHTEAFF. CDR3 nucleotide sequence: TGTGCCAGCAGCTATACACGAGGTCACACTGAAGCTTTCTTT.